This passage covers 18 T cell receptor beta chains from one sample sequenced in a study of beta chain features in type 1 diabetes. These TCRs' antigens remain unknown. Expressed TCRB transcripts were sequenced because the isolated RNA had all been reverse transcribed beforehand. Using immunoSEQ multiplex PCR, the repertoire was profiled, and TCRdb retains in-frame clones only, with some absent. The repertoire includes over 200,000 clones, roughly 10% of them detected once, and roughly 0.017% sits in the top ten. Overall study findings and caveats: The study found moderately but significantly shorter TCRB CDR3s in all four CD4+ subsets of Type 1 diabetes patients.

Sequencing used naive CD4+ T cells from blood. Receptors originate from a man in his thirties or forties with type 1 diabetes.

This clone showed up just a few times. The rearrangement uses TRBV29-1 and TRBJ1-2; TRBD1 aligns across 8 bases. CDR1 SQVTM and CDR2 ANQGSEA come from the germline V gene. CDR3 length: 11 residues. J lost 11 bases, V lost 4 bases, and 6 bases had no gene match. CDR3 DNA: TGCAGCGTTGTGGGCCAGGGGGCTTACACCTTC. This codes for CSVVGQGAYTF.

The CDR3 region is CAWCRDSSYEQYF. In DNA form, the CDR3 reads TGTGCCTGGTGCCGGGACAGCTCCTACGAGCAGTACTTC. The J gene is TRBJ2-7, the V gene TRBV30; 7 bases line up with TRBD1. The germline CDR1 and CDR2 sequences are GTSNPN and SVGIG (reference sequence). This CDR3 contains 13 residues. The junction had 4 bases not matched to a gene; V was cut back by 5 bases and J by 0 bases.

This clone came up a few times. The V gene is TRBV7-9, the J gene TRBJ2-1, with a tentative D call TRBD1 (6 bases). CDR3 size: 14 residues. In germline, CDR1 is SEHNR, CDR2 FQNEAQ (reference sequence). Trimming pared 5 bases from V and 8 bases from J, leaving 16 bases between. CDR3 amino acids: CASSRLQGSDEQFF. For the CDR3, the DNA is TGTGCCAGCAGCCGCCTACAGGGAAGCGATGAGCAGTTCTTC.

This clone was observed a few times. This sequence joins TRBV29-1 and TRBJ1-2; tentative D call: TRBD1 (5 bases). V lost 4 bases, J lost 7 bases, and 16 bases lay in between. The CDR3 covers 13 residues. The germline V gene has CDR1 SQVTM and CDR2 ANQGSEA. DNA of the CDR3: TGCAGCGTTGGCGGGACTGCTGGCTTTGGCTACACCTTC. Its translation: CSVGGTAGFGYTF.

The V gene is TRBV6-6, the J gene TRBJ2-3; TRBD2 aligns across 11 bases. The germline V gene has CDR1 MNHNY and CDR2 SVGAGI (reference sequence). The CDR3 runs to 15 residues. The ends lost 5 bases at V and 1 base at J; junction bases unmatched: 2. The CDR3 protein is CASSRSGGGTDTQYF. The CDR3 nucleotides are TGTGCCAGCAGTCGTAGCGGGGGGGGCACAGATACGCAGTATTTT.

The gene calls are TRBV5-1 and TRBJ1-4, with D maybe TRBD1 (6 bases). Germline CDR1 SGHRS, CDR2 YFSETQ. CDR3 length: 13 residues. Trimming cost V 4 bases and J 7 bases, with 11 bases left between them. This CDR3 reads CASSQGRGEKLFF. The CDR3 DNA follows: TGCGCCAGCAGCCAGGGGAGAGGTGAAAAACTGTTTTTT. The full variable domain, with the rest looked up from reference TRBV5-1 and TRBJ1-4, is KAGVTQTPRYLIKTRGQQVTLSCSPISGHRSVSWYQQTPGQGLQFLFEYFSETQRNKGNFPGRFSGRQFSNSRSEMNVSTLELGDSALYLCASSQGRGEKLFFGSGTQLSVL.

This clone was found a few times. The chain joins TRBV7-2 to TRBJ1-1; 7 nucleotides line up with TRBD1. The CDR3 totals 14 residues. The germline V gene has CDR1 SGHTA and CDR2 FQGNSA. V trimming: 5 bases; J trimming: 2 bases; junction bases outside the gene matches: 5. CDR3 bases: TGTGCCAGCAGCCCCGGGACAGAAAACACTGAAGCTTTCTTT. Its protein is CASSPGTENTEAFF.

The genes are TRBV4-1 and TRBJ2-7; 9 nucleotides line up with TRBD1. The CDR3 consists of 14 residues. The V and J ends lost 1 base and 4 bases, in that order; junction bases with no gene match: 2. CDR1 is MGHRA and CDR2 is YSYEKL in the germline V gene. The CDR3 spells CASSQGTGEYEQYF. For the CDR3, the DNA is TGCGCCAGCAGCCAAGGGACAGGGGAATACGAGCAGTACTTC.

The gene calls are TRBV10-3 and TRBJ2-1, with 9 bases that match TRBD1. Germline V gene lookup returns CDR1 ENHRY and CDR2 SYGVKD. With V trimmed by 4 bases and J by 9 bases, 7 bases remained unmatched. The CDR3 covers 14 residues. The CDR3 DNA reads as TGTGCCATCAGTGGGGGACAGGGTAAGGGTGAGCAGTTCTTC. Translating it yields CAISGGQGKGEQFF.

This clone appeared a few times. At one end, the junction sequence differs from germline, possibly due to a read error. This chain links TRBV7-7 with TRBJ2-1, with D possibly TRBD1 on 5 matching bases. Germline lookup yields CDR1 SSHAT and CDR2 FNYEAQ (reference sequence). The CDR3 loop spans 13 amino acids. CDR3 residues: CASSSDRFNEQFF. The CDR3 DNA is TGTGCTAGCAGCTCCGACAGATTTAATGAGCAGTTCTTC.

The sample holds a few counts of this clone. The chain links TRBV28 to TRBJ2-7; no definite D call. The V gene lost 2 bases and the J gene lost 2 bases, with 10 bases spanning the gap. Germline V gene sequence: CDR1 MDHEN, CDR2 SYDVKM. The CDR3 totals 14 residues. CDR3 bases: TGTGCCAGCAGTTTAAAATTCAGGACCTACGAGCAGTACTTC. Translation: CASSLKFRTYEQYF.

This clone was detected only a few times. The J gene is TRBJ2-3, the V gene TRBV10-3, with D perhaps TRBD2 (7 bases). This CDR3 comprises 14 residues. CDR1 and CDR2 from the germline V gene are ENHRY and SYGVKD. Between the trimmed V and J ends, which lost 4 bases and 5 bases, there was a span of 13 bases. The DNA of the CDR3 is TGTGCCATCAGTGCTGCGGGGGCTATAGATACGCAGTATTTT. Translated, it gives CAISAAGAIDTQYF.

This clone was counted between two and nine times. The V gene is TRBV18, the J gene TRBJ2-5, with a tentative D call TRBD1 (6 bases). Trimming took 1 base from V and 0 from J, leaving 12 bases between them. Per germline, CDR1 KGHSH and CDR2 LQKENI. This CDR3 has 16 residues. CDR3 in DNA: TGTGCCAGCTCACCACTACAGGGCCGAGACCAAGAGACCCAGTACTTC. Translating gives CASSPLQGRDQETQYF.

The V and J genes are TRBV18 and TRBJ2-1; 8 bases are a match to TRBD2. Trimming removed 1 base from V and 7 bases from J; junction bases left unmatched: 6. CDR1 KGHSH and CDR2 LQKENI come from the germline V gene. CDR3 size: 15 residues. CDR3 bases: TGTGCCAGCTCACCACGATCAGCGGGGGTTAATGAGCAGTTCTTC. Translation: CASSPRSAGVNEQFF. The variable domain in full, with the rest retrieved from reference TRBV18 and TRBJ2-1, is NAGVMQNPRHLVRRRGQEARLRCSPMKGHSHVYWYRQLPEEGLKFMVYLQKENIIDESGMPKERFSAEFPKEGPSILRIQQVVRGDSAAYFCASSPRSAGVNEQFFGPGTRLTVL.

This rearrangement joins TRBV7-9 to TRBJ1-6; no firm D call. The CDR3 contains 15 residues. The ends were cut back, 9 bases at V and 10 bases at J, with 22 bases in the middle. The germline V gene has CDR1 SEHNR and CDR2 FQNEAQ (reference sequence). As DNA, the CDR3 is TGTGCCAGTATCAACCCCCGGGAAATAGGCTCACCCCTCCACTTT. Translation: CASINPREIGSPLHF.

The sample holds a few counts of this clone. The chain has TRBV5-1 and TRBJ2-5; 9 nucleotides agree with TRBD2. The CDR3 consists of 14 residues. V shed 5 bases, J shed 9 bases, and the junction held 11 bases outside the gene matches. Germline CDR1 and CDR2: SGHRS and YFSETQ. The CDR3 reads CASSELAGTSPQYF. In DNA, the CDR3 is TGCGCCAGCAGTGAACTAGCGGGTACCTCCCCCCAGTACTTC. The whole variable domain, remainder taken from reference TRBV5-1 and TRBJ2-5, is KAGVTQTPRYLIKTRGQQVTLSCSPISGHRSVSWYQQTPGQGLQFLFEYFSETQRNKGNFPGRFSGRQFSNSRSEMNVSTLELGDSALYLCASSELAGTSPQYFGPGTRLLVL.

CDR3 residues: CASRAGQNNEKLFF. CDR3 nucleotide sequence: TGCGCCAGCAGGGCAGGACAGAACAATGAAAAACTGTTTTTT. This chain uses TRBV4-3 with TRBJ1-4, with D perhaps matching TRBD1 (6 bases). The CDR3 runs 14 residues. The V gene lost 6 bases and the J gene lost 5 bases, with 13 bases spanning the gap. Germline-derived CDR1 and CDR2 are LGHNA and YSLEER.

This clone was observed a few times. The V gene is TRBV5-1, the J gene TRBJ2-1; weak D call: TRBD2 (6 bases). Germline CDR1 is SGHRS and CDR2 is YFSETQ. Trimming pared 5 bases from V and 8 bases from J, leaving 17 bases between. CDR3 size: 14 residues. As DNA, the CDR3 is TGCGCCAGCAGATCGGGACCCGGAGGGGATGAGCAGTTCTTC. It encodes CASRSGPGGDEQFF.